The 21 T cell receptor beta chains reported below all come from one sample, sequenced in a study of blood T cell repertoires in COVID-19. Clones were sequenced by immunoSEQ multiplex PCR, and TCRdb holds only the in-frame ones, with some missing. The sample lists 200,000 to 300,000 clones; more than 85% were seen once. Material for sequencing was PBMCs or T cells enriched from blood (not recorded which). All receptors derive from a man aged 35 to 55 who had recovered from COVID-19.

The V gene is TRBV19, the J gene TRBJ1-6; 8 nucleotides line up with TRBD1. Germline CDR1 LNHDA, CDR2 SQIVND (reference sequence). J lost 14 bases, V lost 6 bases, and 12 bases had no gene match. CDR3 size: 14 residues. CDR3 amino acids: CASSLGQGRSSLHF. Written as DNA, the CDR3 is TGTGCCAGTAGCCTTGGACAGGGACGATCCTCCCTCCACTTT.

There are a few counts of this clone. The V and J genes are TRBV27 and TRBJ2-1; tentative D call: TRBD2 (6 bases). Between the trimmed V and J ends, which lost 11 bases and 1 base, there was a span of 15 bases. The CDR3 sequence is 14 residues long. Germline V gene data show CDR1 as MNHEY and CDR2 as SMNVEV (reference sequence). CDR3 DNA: TGTGCCGCCTTGGGCGGGGTATCCTACAATGAGCAGTTCTTC. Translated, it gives CAALGGVSYNEQFF.

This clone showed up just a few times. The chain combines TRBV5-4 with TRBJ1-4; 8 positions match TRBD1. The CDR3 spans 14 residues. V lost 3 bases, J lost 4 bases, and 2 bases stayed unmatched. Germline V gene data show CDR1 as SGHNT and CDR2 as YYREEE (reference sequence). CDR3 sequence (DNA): TGTGCCAGCAGCTCGGACAGGGATAATGAAAAACTGTTTTTT. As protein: CASSSDRDNEKLFF. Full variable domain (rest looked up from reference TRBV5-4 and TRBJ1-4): ETGVTQSPTHLIKTRGQQVTLRCSSQSGHNTVSWYQQALGQGPQFIFQYYREEENGRGNFPPRFSGLQFPNYSSELNVNALELDDSALYLCASSSDRDNEKLFFGSGTQLSVL.

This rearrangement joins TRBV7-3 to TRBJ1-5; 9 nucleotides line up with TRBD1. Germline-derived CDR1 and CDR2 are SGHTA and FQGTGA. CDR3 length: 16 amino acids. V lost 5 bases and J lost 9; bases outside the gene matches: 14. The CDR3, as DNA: TGTGCCAGCAGCCAGAGCTCCGGGACAGGGTTTTGGCCCCAGCATTTT. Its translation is CASSQSSGTGFWPQHF.

CDR3 sequence: CASSLEGGAYNSPLHF. CDR3 sequence (DNA): TGTGCCAGCAGCCTCGAAGGGGGGGCTTATAATTCACCCCTCCACTTT. The chain combines TRBV7-3 with TRBJ1-6; D is perhaps TRBD1 (6 bases). V was clipped by 5 bases and J by 4 bases, with 15 bases between them. The germline V gene encodes CDR1 SGHTA and CDR2 FQGTGA. This CDR3 region has 16 residues.

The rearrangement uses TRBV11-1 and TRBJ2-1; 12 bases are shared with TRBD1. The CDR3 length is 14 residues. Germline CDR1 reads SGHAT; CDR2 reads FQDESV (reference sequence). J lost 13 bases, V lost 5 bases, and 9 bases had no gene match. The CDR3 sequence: CASSPGQGAGYQFF. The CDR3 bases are TGTGCCAGCAGCCCGGGACAGGGGGCTGGATATCAGTTCTTC.

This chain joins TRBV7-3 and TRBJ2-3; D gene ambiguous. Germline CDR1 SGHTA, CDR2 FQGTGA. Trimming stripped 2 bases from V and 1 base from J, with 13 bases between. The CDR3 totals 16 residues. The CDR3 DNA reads TGTGCCAGCAGCTTATATATTAGCCTTGGCACAGATACGCAGTATTTT. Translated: CASSLYISLGTDTQYF.

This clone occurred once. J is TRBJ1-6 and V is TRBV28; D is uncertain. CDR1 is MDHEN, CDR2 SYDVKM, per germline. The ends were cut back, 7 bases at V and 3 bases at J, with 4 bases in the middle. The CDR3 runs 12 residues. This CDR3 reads CASIDYNSPLHF. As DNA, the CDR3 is TGTGCCAGCATAGACTATAATTCACCCCTCCACTTT.

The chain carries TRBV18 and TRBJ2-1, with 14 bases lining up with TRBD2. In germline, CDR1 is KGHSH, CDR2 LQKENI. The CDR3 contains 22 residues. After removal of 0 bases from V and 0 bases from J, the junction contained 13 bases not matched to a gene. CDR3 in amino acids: CASSPPSGLAGVPASSYNEQFF. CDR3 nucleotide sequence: TGTGCCAGCTCACCACCGTCGGGACTAGCGGGAGTGCCGGCTAGCTCCTACAATGAGCAGTTCTTC.

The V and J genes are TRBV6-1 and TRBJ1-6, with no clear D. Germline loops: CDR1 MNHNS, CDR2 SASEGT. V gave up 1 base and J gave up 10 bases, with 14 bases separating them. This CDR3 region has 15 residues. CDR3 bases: TGTGCCAGCAGTGAAGTGAGGGCGCCTCCATCACCCCTCCACTTT. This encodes CASSEVRAPPSPLHF.

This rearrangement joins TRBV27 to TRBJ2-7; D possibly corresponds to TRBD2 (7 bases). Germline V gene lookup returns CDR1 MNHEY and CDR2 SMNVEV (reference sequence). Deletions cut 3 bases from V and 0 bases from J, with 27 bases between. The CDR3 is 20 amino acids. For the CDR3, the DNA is TGTGCCAGCAGTTTTGGGGGCGGGGGTAGGTCTTTCTCCTCCTCCTACGAGCAGTACTTC. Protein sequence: CASSFGGGGRSFSSSYEQYF.

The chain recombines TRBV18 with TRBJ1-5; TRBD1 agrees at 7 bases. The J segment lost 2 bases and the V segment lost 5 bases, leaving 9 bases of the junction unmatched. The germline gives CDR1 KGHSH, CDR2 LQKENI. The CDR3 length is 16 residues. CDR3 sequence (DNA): TGTGCCAGCTCAAGTGAGAACAGGGGTCGCAATCAGCCCCAGCATTTT. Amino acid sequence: CASSSENRGRNQPQHF.

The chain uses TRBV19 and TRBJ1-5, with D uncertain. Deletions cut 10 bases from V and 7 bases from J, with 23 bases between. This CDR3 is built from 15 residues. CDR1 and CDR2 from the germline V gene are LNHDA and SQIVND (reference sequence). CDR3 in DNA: TGTGCCACCGCGGAGAGAGGAGAGACGGGACAGCCCCAGCATTTT. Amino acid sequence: CATAERGETGQPQHF.

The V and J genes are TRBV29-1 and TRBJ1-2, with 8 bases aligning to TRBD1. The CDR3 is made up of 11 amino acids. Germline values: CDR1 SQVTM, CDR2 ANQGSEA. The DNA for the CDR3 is TGCACCCTGGACAGGGCCGATGGCTACACCTTC. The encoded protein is CTLDRADGYTF.

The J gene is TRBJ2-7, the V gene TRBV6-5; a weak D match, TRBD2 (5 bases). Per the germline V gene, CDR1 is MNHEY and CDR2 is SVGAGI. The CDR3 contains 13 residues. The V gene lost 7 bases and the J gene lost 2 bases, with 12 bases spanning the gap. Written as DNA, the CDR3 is TGTGCCAGCATCCGGACTCGAACCTACGAGCAGTACTTC. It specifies CASIRTRTYEQYF.

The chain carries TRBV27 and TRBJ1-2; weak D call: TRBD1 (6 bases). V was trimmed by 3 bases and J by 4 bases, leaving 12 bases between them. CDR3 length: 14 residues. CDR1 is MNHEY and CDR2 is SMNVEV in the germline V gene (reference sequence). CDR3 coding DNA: TGTGCCAGCAGTTTCCTGACAGGCTCCTATGGCTACACCTTC. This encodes CASSFLTGSYGYTF.

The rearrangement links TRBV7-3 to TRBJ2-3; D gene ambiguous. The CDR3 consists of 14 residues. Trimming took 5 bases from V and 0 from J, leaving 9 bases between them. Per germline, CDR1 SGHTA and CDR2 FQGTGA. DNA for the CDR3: TGTGCCAGCAGCCAGCTGGGCAGCACAGATACGCAGTATTTT. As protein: CASSQLGSTDTQYF.

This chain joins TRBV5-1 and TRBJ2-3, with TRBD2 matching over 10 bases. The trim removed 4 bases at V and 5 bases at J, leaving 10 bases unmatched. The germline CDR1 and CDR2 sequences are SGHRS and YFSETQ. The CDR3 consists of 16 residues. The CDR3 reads CASSDISGRSGDTQYF. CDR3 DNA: TGCGCCAGCAGCGATATTAGCGGGAGGTCCGGAGATACGCAGTATTTT.

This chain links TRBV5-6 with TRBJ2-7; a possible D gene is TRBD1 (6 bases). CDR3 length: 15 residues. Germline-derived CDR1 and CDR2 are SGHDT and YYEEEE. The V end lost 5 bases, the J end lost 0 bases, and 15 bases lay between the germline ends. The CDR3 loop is CASRERGIGSYEQYF. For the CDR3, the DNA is TGTGCCAGCAGAGAGAGGGGGATTGGCTCCTACGAGCAGTACTTC.

CDR3 DNA: TGCAGCGTTGCGATGCGGACAGGGGGATCTAATGAAAAACTGTTTTTT. Residues: CSVAMRTGGSNEKLFF. The V gene is TRBV29-1, the J gene TRBJ1-4, with 10 bases aligning to TRBD1. Unmatched junction bases numbered 8, after V lost 4 bases and J lost 3 bases. Looked up from germline, CDR1 is SQVTM and CDR2 is ANQGSEA. The CDR3 is made up of 16 amino acids.

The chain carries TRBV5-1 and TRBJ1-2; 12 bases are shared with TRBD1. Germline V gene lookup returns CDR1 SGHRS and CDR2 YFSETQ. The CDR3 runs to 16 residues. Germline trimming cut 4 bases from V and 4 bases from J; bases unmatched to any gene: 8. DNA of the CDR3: TGCGCCAGCAGCCAGCCCGGGACAGGGGGCTCCTATGGCTACACCTTC. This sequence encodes CASSQPGTGGSYGYTF.